The clone carrying this T cell receptor (beta chain) was recorded at least ten times. Its specificity is not known. This specimen belongs to a study of neurological immune-mediated disorders. Deletions cut 7 bases from V and 2 bases from J, with 15 bases between. From germline, CDR1 is DFQATT and CDR2 SNEGSKA (reference sequence). The CDR3 runs to 13 residues. The time point was: longitudinal time-point 3. A single record per CDR3 protein comes from TCRdb applying MiXCR to the 5' RACE reads. Of roughly 100,000 distinct CDR3 sequences in the sample, roughly 10% were seen once. General observations from the study: No sharing of CDR3 amino acid sequences was observed among expanded clones across subjects, suggesting private repertoires in all groups.

This TCR was recovered from a female donor with HTLV-1-associated myelopathy (HAM/TSP). Sequences were obtained from PBMCs. The rearrangement links TRBV20-1 to TRBJ2-7; tentatively, D is TRBD1 (5 bases). The CDR3 DNA sequence: TGCAGTGGCACGACAGTGGCGGCCTACGAGCAGTACTTC. Protein product: CSGTTVAAYEQYF.